This TCR beta chain was identified during a study of a mutant IDH1 vaccine in newly diagnosed glioma. Study-level background: Treated patients had a mean age of 40.4 years and a 62.5% male, around 38% female split. General observations from the study: Across multiple MHC alleles, over 90% of patients had vaccine-induced responses. It seemed that pseudoprogression was not linked to changes in the top peripheral T cell clonotypes.

Some clones are missing from TCRdb's copy, which holds only in-frame ones; the method was immunoSEQ multiplex PCR. The data contain 85,000 to 100,000 clones, approximately 83% of them singletons. Time point of the sample: baseline, week 1 (first vaccination visit). Documented treatment: pre-vaccination baseline after standard-of-care therapy. Tumors from donors were new WHO grade 3 or 4 IDH1-mutant astrocytomas with ATRX loss. In the case of this clone: Its antigen remains unidentified.

The V segment lost 4 bases and the J segment 3 bases; nucleotides outside the gene matches: 9. The CDR3 consists of 15 residues. Germline CDR1 MNHEY, CDR2 SMNVEV (reference sequence). The source of this sequence is a woman aged 45-60 years with glioma. The sample was PBMCs, taken from a glioma patient treated with radiotherapy, temozolomide or both. V and J are TRBV27 and TRBJ2-7, with 7 nucleotides matching TRBD1. The chain's CDR3 is CASSSLPGQNYEQYF. CDR3 nucleotides: TGTGCCAGCAGTTCTCTACCGGGACAGAACTACGAGCAGTACTTC.